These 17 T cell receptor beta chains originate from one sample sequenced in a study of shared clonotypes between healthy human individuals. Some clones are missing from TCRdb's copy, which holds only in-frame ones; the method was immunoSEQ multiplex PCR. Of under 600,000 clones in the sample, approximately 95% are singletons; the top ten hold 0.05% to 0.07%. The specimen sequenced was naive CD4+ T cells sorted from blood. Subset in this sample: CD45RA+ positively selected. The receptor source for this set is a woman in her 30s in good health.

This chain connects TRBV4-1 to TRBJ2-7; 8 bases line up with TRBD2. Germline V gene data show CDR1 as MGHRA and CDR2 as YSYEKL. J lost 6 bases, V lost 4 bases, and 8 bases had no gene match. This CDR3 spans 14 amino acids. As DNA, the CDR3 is TGCGCCAGCAGCCTATCGGGAGGGCCCTCCGAGCAGTACTTC. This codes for CASSLSGGPSEQYF.

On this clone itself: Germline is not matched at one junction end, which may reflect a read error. The CDR3 sequence is CASSVEGGGGYEQYF. CDR3 coding DNA: TGTGCCAGCAGCGTAGAGGGGGGAGGAGGTTACGAGCAGTACTTC. J is TRBJ2-7 and V is TRBV11-2; D possibly uses TRBD1 or TRBD2 (6 bases each). Germline V lookup: CDR1 SGHAT, CDR2 FQNNGV. CDR3 length: 15 residues.

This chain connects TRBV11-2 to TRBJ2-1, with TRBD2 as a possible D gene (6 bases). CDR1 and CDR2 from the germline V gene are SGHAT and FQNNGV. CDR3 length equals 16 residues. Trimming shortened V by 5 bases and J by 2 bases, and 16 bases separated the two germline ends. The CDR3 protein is CASSPEAGGTYNEQFF. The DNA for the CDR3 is TGTGCCAGCAGCCCAGAAGCGGGCGGGACCTACAATGAGCAGTTCTTC.

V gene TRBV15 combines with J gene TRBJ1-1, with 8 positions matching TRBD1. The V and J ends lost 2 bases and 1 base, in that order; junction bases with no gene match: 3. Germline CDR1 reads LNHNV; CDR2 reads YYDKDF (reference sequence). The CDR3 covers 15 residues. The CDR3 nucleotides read TGTGCCACCAGCAGACAGGGGACAGGGAACACTGAAGCTTTCTTT. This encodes CATSRQGTGNTEAFF.

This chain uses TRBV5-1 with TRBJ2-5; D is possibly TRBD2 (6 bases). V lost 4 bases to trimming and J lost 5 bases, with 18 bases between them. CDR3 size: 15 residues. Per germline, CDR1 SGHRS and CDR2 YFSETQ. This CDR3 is CASSLAGRTVETQYF. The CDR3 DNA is TGCGCCAGCAGCCTTGCGGGACGGACGGTGGAGACCCAGTACTTC.

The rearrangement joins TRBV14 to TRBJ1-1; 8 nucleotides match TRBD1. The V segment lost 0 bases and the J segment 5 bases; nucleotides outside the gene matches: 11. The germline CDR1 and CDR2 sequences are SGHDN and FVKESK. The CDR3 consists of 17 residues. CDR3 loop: CASSQDLDRGAGTEAFF. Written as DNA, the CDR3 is TGTGCCAGCAGCCAAGATCTCGACAGGGGCGCCGGGACTGAAGCTTTCTTT.

CDR3 residues: CAWSKQGQITEAFF. The DNA of the CDR3 is TGTGCCTGGAGTAAGCAGGGACAGATTACTGAAGCTTTCTTT. The rearrangement links TRBV30 to TRBJ1-1, with 7 nucleotides matching TRBD1. V was pared by 2 bases and J by 5 bases, with 8 bases of the junction left unmatched. The CDR3 is 14 amino acids. Germline loops: CDR1 GTSNPN, CDR2 SVGIG (reference sequence).

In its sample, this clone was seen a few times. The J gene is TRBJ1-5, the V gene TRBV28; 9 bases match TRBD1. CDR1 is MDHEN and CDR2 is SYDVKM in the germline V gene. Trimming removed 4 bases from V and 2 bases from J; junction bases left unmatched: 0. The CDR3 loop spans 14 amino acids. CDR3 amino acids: CASSWTGGNQPQHF. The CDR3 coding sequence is TGTGCCAGCAGTTGGACAGGGGGCAATCAGCCCCAGCATTTT. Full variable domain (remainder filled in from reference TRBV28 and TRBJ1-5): DVKVTQSSRYLVKRTGEKVFLECVQDMDHENMFWYRQDPGLGLRLIYFSYDVKMKEKGDIPEGYSVSREKKERFSLILESASTNQTSMYLCASSWTGGNQPQHFGDGTRLSIL.

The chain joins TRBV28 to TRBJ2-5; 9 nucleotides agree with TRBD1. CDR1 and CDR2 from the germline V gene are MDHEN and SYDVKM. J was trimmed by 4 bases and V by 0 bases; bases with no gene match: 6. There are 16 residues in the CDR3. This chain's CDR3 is CASSLWGQGLGETQYF. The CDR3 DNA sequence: TGTGCCAGCAGTTTATGGGGACAGGGTCTTGGAGAGACCCAGTACTTC. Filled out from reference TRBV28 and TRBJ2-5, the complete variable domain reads DVKVTQSSRYLVKRTGEKVFLECVQDMDHENMFWYRQDPGLGLRLIYFSYDVKMKEKGDIPEGYSVSREKKERFSLILESASTNQTSMYLCASSLWGQGLGETQYFGPGTRLLVL.

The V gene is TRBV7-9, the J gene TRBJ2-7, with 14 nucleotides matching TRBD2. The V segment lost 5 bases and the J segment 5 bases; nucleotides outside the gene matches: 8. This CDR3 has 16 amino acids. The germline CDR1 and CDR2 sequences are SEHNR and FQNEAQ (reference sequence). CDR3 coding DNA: TGTGCCAGCAGCCCCAGGGGACTAGCGGGAGTCAACGAGCAGTACTTC. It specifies CASSPRGLAGVNEQYF. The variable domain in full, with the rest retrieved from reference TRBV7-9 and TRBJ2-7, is DTGVSQNPRHKITKRGQNVTFRCDPISEHNRLYWYRQTLGQGPEFLTYFQNEAQLEKSRLLSDRFSAERPKGSFSTLEIQRTEQGDSAMYLCASSPRGLAGVNEQYFGPGTRLTVT.

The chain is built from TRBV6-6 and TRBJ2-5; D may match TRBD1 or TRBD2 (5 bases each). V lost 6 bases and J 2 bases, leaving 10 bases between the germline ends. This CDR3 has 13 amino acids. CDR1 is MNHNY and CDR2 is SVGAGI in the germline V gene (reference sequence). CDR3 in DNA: TGTGCCAGCAGGGGGACGGAGCAAGAGACCCAGTACTTC. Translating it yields CASRGTEQETQYF.

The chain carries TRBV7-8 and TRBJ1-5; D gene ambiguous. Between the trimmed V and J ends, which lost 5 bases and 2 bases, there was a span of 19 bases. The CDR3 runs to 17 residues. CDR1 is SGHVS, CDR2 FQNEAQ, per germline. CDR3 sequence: CASSHPGRRVGNQPQHF. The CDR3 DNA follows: TGTGCCAGCAGCCACCCCGGGCGAAGGGTAGGCAATCAGCCCCAGCATTTT.

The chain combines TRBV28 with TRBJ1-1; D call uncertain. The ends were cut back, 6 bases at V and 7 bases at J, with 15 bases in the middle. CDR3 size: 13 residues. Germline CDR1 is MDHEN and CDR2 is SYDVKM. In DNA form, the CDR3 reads TGTGCCAGCAGCACCAGTCGACCCAATGAAGCTTTCTTT. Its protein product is CASSTSRPNEAFF.

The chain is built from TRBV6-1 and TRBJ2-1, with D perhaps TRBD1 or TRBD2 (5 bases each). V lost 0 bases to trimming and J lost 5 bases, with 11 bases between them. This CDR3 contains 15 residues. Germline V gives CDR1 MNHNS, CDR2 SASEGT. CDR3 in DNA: TGTGCCAGCAGTGAAGCGGTAGGGACCCACAATGAGCAGTTCTTC. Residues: CASSEAVGTHNEQFF.

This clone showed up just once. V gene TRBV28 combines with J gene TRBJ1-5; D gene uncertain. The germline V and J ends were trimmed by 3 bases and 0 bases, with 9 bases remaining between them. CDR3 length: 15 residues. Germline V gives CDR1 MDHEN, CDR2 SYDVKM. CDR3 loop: CASSFGGYSNQPQHF. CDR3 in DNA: TGTGCCAGCAGTTTTGGAGGATATAGCAATCAGCCCCAGCATTTT.

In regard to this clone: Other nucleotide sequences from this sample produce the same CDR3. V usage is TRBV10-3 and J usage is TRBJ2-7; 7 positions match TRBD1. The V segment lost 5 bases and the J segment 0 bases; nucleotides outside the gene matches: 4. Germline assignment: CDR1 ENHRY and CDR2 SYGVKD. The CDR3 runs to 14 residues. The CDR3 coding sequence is TGTGCCATCAGTCCGGGACAGAGCTCCTACGAGCAGTACTTC. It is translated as CAISPGQSSYEQYF.

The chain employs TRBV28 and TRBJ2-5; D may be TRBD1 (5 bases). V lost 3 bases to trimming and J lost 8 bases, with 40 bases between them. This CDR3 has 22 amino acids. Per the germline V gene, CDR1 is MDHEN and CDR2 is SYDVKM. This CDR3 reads CASSFGPSLTVRETHLVLTQYF. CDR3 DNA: TGTGCCAGCAGTTTTGGGCCGAGTTTGACAGTCCGAGAGACTCATTTAGTACTAACCCAGTACTTC.